This paragraph reports one TCR beta chain. Antigen: not known. This entry comes from a study of a mutant IDH1 vaccine in newly diagnosed glioma. TCRdb's table, derived via immunoSEQ multiplex PCR, lists solely in-frame clones and lacks some. The repertoire includes approximately 50,000 clones, 76% of them detected once, and 9% to 15% sits in the top ten. Stated time point: week 35, safety follow-up. Each vaccine dose was 300 ug of mutant IDH1 20-mer peptide, with topical imiquimod. During weeks 1, 3, 5, 7, 11, 15, 19 and 23, patients received eight vaccinations. The clonotype originates from a man aged 35 to 55 with glioma. The sequencing used PBMCs, collected from a glioma patient whose treatment included an IDH1 peptide vaccine.

The CDR3, as DNA: TGCAGCGTTGATCCTCCAGGAGCGGGAGGGGCAGAGACCCAGTACTTC. Protein sequence: CSVDPPGAGGAETQYF. The V gene is TRBV29-1, the J gene TRBJ2-5; TRBD2 matches 10 bases. The length of the CDR3 is 16 residues. Trimming took 3 bases from V and 4 from J; bases not matched to a gene: 11. The V gene's germline CDR1 is SQVTM and CDR2 ANQGSEA.